This T cell receptor beta chain stems from a study of monozygotic twins with inflammatory bowel disease. With respect to this clonotype: Its antigen is undetermined.

TCRdb reprocessed the 5' RACE reads and reports one entry per CDR3 protein, with no DNA. Here the sample table reports fewer than 550,000 distinct CDR3 sequences. Isolation of total RNA was performed on whole blood, with no prior T cell sorting. Study-wide results and limits: A reduction in TCRbeta diversity (inverse Simpson) was seen in IBD patients relative to healthy co-twins. Evidence did not back any single strong signal or clonotype linked to IBD. Especially where disease activity was present, IBD patients had fewer clonotypes in common with others than healthy twins did.

There are 12 residues in the CDR3. Germline CDR1 SGHTA, CDR2 FQGNSA. The clonotype was recovered from a human donor with ulcerative colitis or Crohn's disease, or a healthy co-twin of an affected twin (not recorded which). Material for sequencing was blood. The chain uses TRBV7-2 and TRBJ1-6. The chain's CDR3 is CASSLDFSPLHF.